This T cell receptor (beta chain) was recorded in a study of cytomegalovirus exposure and HLA in healthy donors. With regard to this clone: Its antigen is not known.

Study-level results: Links to common viral pathogens appeared, in a later analysis, for several of the most significant clusters. TCR beta sequences numbering 15,000 to 20,000 were associated with HLA alleles at 0.05 false discovery rate in a later analysis.

There are 15 residues in the CDR3. Per germline, CDR1 SNHLY and CDR2 FYNNEI. V gave up 0 bases and J gave up 3 bases, with 8 bases separating them. Primers: 60 Vbeta forward and 13 Jbeta reverse. Measured with immunoSEQ multiplex PCR; TCRdb has only the in-frame clones, and not every one. The sample has approximately 150,000 clones, 79% seen once; the top ten hold around 1.9%. V usage is TRBV2 and J usage is TRBJ2-2, with TRBD2 as a possible D gene (6 bases). This receptor was identified in a man in his forties in good health and CMV-seronegative. Sequenced input: PBMCs. CDR3 nucleotides: TGTGCCAGCAGTGAAGCGCGGGGCCACACCGGGGAGCTGTTTTTT. This gives the protein CASSEARGHTGELFF.